These T cell receptor beta chains were read from a single sample in a study of pediatric ulcerative colitis. The repertoire was sequenced with immunoSEQ multiplex PCR; TCRdb's copy has only in-frame clones and lacks some. The table records 44,000 or so clones, about 78% of them present only once. Sequenced sample: gut tissue. The receptors shown here come from a girl aged 5-17 years with moderate ulcerative colitis. Each CDR3 is given with its conserved first and last residue. Fields, in order: D gene, clone size, J gene, V gene, CDR3 DNA, CDR3 protein. A D gene is named only where the DNA matches it firmly. Size values are once, few and many counts, or a class for expanded clones, and some rows have none.

>.|.|TRBJ1-1|TRBV25-1
TGTGCCAGCAGTGATGAGGGGGGAAGTAAAGCTTTCTTT
CASSDEGGSKAFF
>.|.|TRBJ2-3|TRBV9
TGTGCCAGCAGCGTAAGTCAGGGGATAACAGATACGCAGTATTTT
CASSVSQGITDTQYF
>TRBD1|.|TRBJ2-3|TRBV15
TGTGCCACCAGCAGATCCGGGACAGGGGGCCGGGATACGCAGTATTTT
CATSRSGTGGRDTQYF
>.|once|TRBJ2-1|TRBV28
TGTGCCAGCACCCTTGGGGGAGGGGGCAAAAATGAGCAGTTCTTC
CASTLGGGGKNEQFF
>.|.|TRBJ2-2|TRBV9
TGTGCCAGCAGCGTCCAGGGGCTTCTAAACACCGGGGAGCTGTTTTTT
CASSVQGLLNTGELFF
>.|.|TRBJ2-7|TRBV5-5
TGTGCCAGCAGCGCACATCTAGTGGTTCCTCGGGTGATTCCGACCTACGAGCAGTACTTC
CASSAHLVVPRVIPTYEQYF
>TRBD2|few|TRBJ2-7|TRBV10-3
TGTGCCATCGGGGAGGGATCCCACGAGCAGTACTTC
CAIGEGSHEQYF
>TRBD1|.|TRBJ1-5|TRBV19
TGTGCCAGTACCTCTGGGGCCGCAGGGGGCATGCCCCAGCATTTT
CASTSGAAGGMPQHF
>.|.|TRBJ1-1|TRBV6-5
TGTGCCAGCAGTTATCAAGGGATTTCTCTGAACACTGAAGCTTTCTTT
CASSYQGISLNTEAFF
>.|.|TRBJ2-3|TRBV5-1
TGCGCCAGCGGAGCGGTCACAGATACGCAGTATTTT
CASGAVTDTQYF
>.|.|TRBJ1-1|TRBV19
TGTGCCAGTAGTATCCAGGCCCGGAACACTGAAGCTTTCTTT
CASSIQARNTEAFF
>.|once|TRBJ1-5|TRBV27
TGTGCCAGCAGGAGGCTGGGCAGCAATCAGCCCCAGCATTTT
CASRRLGSNQPQHF
>TRBD1|.|TRBJ2-1|TRBV18
TGTGCCAGCTCACCGGGACAGAGGGACAATGAGCAGTTCTTC
CASSPGQRDNEQFF
>.|.|TRBJ2-7|TRBV30
TGTGCCTGGAGTAGTGGGGGCTCCTACTCCTACGAGCAGTACTTC
CAWSSGGSYSYEQYF
>.|.|TRBJ2-3|TRBV18
TGTGCCAGCTCACCACCCGGGACAAGCACAGATACGCAGTATTTT
CASSPPGTSTDTQYF
>.|once|TRBJ1-1|TRBV13
TGTGCCAGCAGCTTAGGGGGAAGGACTGAAGCTTTCTTT
CASSLGGRTEAFF
>.|.|TRBJ1-2|TRBV10-2
TGCGCCAGCAGTGGGACGCTCTATGGCTACACCTTC
CASSGTLYGYTF
>.|.|TRBJ2-7|TRBV7-9
TGTGCCAGCAGCTTAGGGACCGCCATCGAGCAGTACTTC
CASSLGTAIEQYF
>TRBD1|.|TRBJ1-2|TRBV4-3
TGCGCCAGCAGCCAAGACAGACAGGGACAAGGTTATGGCTACACCTTC
CASSQDRQGQGYGYTF
>.|.|TRBJ2-5|TRBV4-2
TGTGCCAGCAGCCAAGATGGACCGATAAGAAAGACCCAGTACTTC
CASSQDGPIRKTQYF
>.|.|TRBJ1-1|TRBV19
TGTGCCAGTAGTATCGGGGACGCGAACACTGAAGCTTTCTTT
CASSIGDANTEAFF
>TRBD1|.|TRBJ1-1|TRBV18
TGTGCCAGCTTAACAGGGGGCAACACTGAAGCTTTCTTT
CASLTGGNTEAFF
>TRBD1|.|TRBJ2-7|TRBV28
TGTGCCAGCAGTCCCGGGACAGGGGGTGTCTACGAGCAGTACTTC
CASSPGTGGVYEQYF
>.|.|TRBJ2-3|TRBV14
TGTGCCAGCAGCCAAGAGGGGACAAACACGCAGTATTTT
CASSQEGTNTQYF
>.|.|TRBJ2-1|TRBV7-2
TGTGCCAGCAGCTTAAGTACCCACGATGAGCAGTTCTTC
CASSLSTHDEQFF
>TRBD1|.|TRBJ2-5|TRBV30
TGTGCCTGGCACATTCTCCCCGGGACAGGGCGAAAGAGAGAGACCCAGTACTTC
CAWHILPGTGRKRETQYF
>.|.|TRBJ1-1|TRBV5-6
TGTGCCAGCAGCTTACGCGGGGGTTCTGAAGCTTTCTTT
CASSLRGGSEAFF
>TRBD2|.|TRBJ2-5|TRBV11-2
TGTGCCAGCAGCTTAGATATGTTTAGCGGGGTCCCCGAGACCCAGTACTTC
CASSLDMFSGVPETQYF
>TRBD1|.|TRBJ1-6|TRBV5-4
TGTGCCAGCAGCTTGGCGGGGGACAGGGGGCATTCACCCCTCCACTTT
CASSLAGDRGHSPLHF
>.|.|TRBJ2-7|TRBV15
TGTGCCACCAGCAGATCCAGATCGGCCTTAACCTACGAGCAGTACTTC
CATSRSRSALTYEQYF
>TRBD1|.|TRBJ2-7|TRBV6-5
TGTGCCAGCAGTTACCCGGGACAGGGAGCCGACGAGCAGTACTTC
CASSYPGQGADEQYF
>.|.|TRBJ1-2|TRBV9
TGTGCCAGCAGCGTACGGGACACCTATGGCTACACCTTC
CASSVRDTYGYTF
>.|.|TRBJ2-1|TRBV11-3
TGTGCCAGCAGCCCAGGGACGAGGACTGAGCAGTTCTTC
CASSPGTRTEQFF
>.|.|TRBJ1-2|TRBV28
TGTGCCAGCAGTGCCAACCACTATGGCTACACCTTC
CASSANHYGYTF
>.|.|TRBJ2-1|TRBV7-9
TGTGCCAGCAGCTTAGGTCAGGGGAGGAATGAGCAGTTCTTC
CASSLGQGRNEQFF
>.|.|TRBJ1-1|TRBV30
TGTGCCTGGAGTGGAGGAGTCGGAGACACTGAAGCTTTCTTT
CAWSGGVGDTEAFF
>.|.|TRBJ1-4|TRBV5-6
TGTGCCAGCAGCTTGGTATCCGCCGCGAGGGAAAAACTGTTTTTT
CASSLVSAAREKLFF
>.|.|TRBJ2-2|TRBV5-1
TGCGCCAGCAGCTTGAGGCAAGGCTCCGGGGAGCTGTTTTTT
CASSLRQGSGELFF
>TRBD1|.|TRBJ1-2|TRBV6-5
TGTGCCAGCAGTGACATGGGACAGAGCTATGGCTACACCTTC
CASSDMGQSYGYTF
>.|.|TRBJ2-1|TRBV4-2
TGTGCCAGCAGCCAAGATCGATCCTCTTACAATGAGCAGTTCTTC
CASSQDRSSYNEQFF
>.|.|TRBJ2-5|TRBV19
TGTGCCAGTAAGGTATCTCGAGCGCAAGAGACCCAGTACTTC
CASKVSRAQETQYF
>.|.|TRBJ2-1|TRBV27
TGTGCCAGCAGTTCGCAACTAGAAGTGGTATCCTACAATGAGCAGTTCTTC
CASSSQLEVVSYNEQFF
>TRBD2|few|TRBJ2-7|TRBV4-2
TGTGCCAGCAGCCCTAGCGGGGCCTACGAGCAGTACTTC
CASSPSGAYEQYF